Listed below are T cell receptor beta chains from one sample, sequenced in a study of tumor-infiltrating lymphocytes in primary liver carcinoma. MiXCR, applied by TCRdb to the multiplex PCR reads, yields one record per CDR3 protein. The sample holds tens of thousands of distinct CDR3 sequences; over 65% are singletons and the top ten take around a third. Sequencing was performed on liver tumor tissue from sampling region 5. The source is a man in his forties with primary liver carcinoma and hepatitis B virus infection. CDR3s include the opening cysteine and the closing phenylalanine or tryptophan. A D gene is named only where the DNA matches it firmly. Size is omitted from some rows. Given values are once, few, many or a class for expanded clones.

j_call d_call clone_size v_call cdr3_aa
TRBJ2-3 NA NA TRBV7-8 CASRGLDKDTQYF
TRBJ2-1 NA NA TRBV10-3 CAINVRDDGEQFF
TRBJ2-7 NA NA TRBV6-5 CASTVEYEQYF
TRBJ2-3 NA many TRBV11-2 CASSELNGGRTDTQYF
TRBJ1-2 NA NA TRBV29-1 CSVEGGPLHGYTF
TRBJ2-2 NA NA TRBV4-3 CASSKNPEGSPGELFF
TRBJ1-2 NA NA TRBV10-3 CAISESQVANYGYTF
TRBJ2-7 TRBD2 NA TRBV5-6 CASGFMASGTYEQYF
TRBJ2-3 TRBD2 NA TRBV12-5 CASGLYMTLAGRSQGMQYF
TRBJ2-6 TRBD1 NA TRBV7-9 CASSGGDRDSYGANVLTF
TRBJ1-2 TRBD1 NA TRBV7-9 CANSRDRDVGYTF
TRBJ2-1 NA NA TRBV12-3/TRBV12-4 CASSVRGLTGVVNEQFF
TRBJ2-1 TRBD2 NA TRBV29-1 CSVEGLAGAHNEQIF
TRBJ1-1 TRBD1 many TRBV6-1 CATYGQGELNTEAFF